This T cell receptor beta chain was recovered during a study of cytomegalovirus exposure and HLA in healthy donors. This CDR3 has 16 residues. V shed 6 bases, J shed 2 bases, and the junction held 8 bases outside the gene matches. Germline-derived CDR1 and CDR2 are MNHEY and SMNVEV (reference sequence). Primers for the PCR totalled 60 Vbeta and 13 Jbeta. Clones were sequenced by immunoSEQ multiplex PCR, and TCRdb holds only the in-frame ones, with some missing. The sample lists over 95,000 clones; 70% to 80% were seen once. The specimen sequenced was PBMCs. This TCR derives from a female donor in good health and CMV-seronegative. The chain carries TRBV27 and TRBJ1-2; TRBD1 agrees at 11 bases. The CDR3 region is CASSTVRTGGNYGYTF. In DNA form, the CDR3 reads TGTGCCAGCAGCACCGTTCGGACAGGGGGCAACTATGGCTACACCTTC.